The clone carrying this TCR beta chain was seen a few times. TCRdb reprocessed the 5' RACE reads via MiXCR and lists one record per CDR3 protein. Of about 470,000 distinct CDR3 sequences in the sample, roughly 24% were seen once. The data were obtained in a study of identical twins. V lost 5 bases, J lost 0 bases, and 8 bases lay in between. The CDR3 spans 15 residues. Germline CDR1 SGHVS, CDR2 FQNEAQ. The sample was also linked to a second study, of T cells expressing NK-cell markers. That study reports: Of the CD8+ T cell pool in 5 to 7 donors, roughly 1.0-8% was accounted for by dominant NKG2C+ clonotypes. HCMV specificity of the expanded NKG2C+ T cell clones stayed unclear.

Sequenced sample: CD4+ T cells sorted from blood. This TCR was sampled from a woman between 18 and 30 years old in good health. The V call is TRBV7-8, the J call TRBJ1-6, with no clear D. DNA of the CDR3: TGTGCCAGCAGCATCTTTGGCTCCTATAATTCACCCCTCCACTTT. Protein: CASSIFGSYNSPLHF.